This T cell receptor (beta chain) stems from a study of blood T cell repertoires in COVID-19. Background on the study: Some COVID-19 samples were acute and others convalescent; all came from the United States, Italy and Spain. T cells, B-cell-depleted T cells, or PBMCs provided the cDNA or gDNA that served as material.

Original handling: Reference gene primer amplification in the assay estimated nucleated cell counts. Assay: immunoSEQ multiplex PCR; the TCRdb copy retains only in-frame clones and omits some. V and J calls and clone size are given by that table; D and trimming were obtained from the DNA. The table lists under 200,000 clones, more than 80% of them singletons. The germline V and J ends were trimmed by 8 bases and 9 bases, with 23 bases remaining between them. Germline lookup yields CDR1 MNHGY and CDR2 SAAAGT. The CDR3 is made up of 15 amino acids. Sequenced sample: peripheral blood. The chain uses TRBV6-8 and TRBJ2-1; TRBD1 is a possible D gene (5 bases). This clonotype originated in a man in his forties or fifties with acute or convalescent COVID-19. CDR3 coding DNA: TGTGCCAGCGACCTACAGGACATACCGCTTAGTGAGCAGTTCTTC. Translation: CASDLQDIPLSEQFF.